Below, one TCR beta chain is given with its context. Data came from immunoSEQ multiplex PCR; TCRdb stores just in-frame clones and leaves some out. The table has 120,000 or so clones, about 83% seen once; the top ten hold approximately 3.5%. Germline assignment: CDR1 MNHNS and CDR2 SASEGT. This CDR3 comprises 14 residues. Trimming removed 2 bases from V and 3 bases from J; junction bases left unmatched: 3. The record originates from a study of blood T cell repertoires in COVID-19. Adults between roughly 18 and 89 years of age took part from 24 US areas. Cohort 3 recovery required two negative PCRs, clearance, or symptom resolution.

The genes are TRBV6-1 and TRBJ1-2; 7 nucleotides agree with TRBD1. The specimen was PBMCs or T cells enriched from blood (not recorded which). The TCR comes from a young woman who had recovered from COVID-19. CDR3 nucleotide sequence: TGTGCCAGCAGTGAACAAGACAGGGACTATGGCTACACCTTC. Protein sequence: CASSEQDRDYGYTF.